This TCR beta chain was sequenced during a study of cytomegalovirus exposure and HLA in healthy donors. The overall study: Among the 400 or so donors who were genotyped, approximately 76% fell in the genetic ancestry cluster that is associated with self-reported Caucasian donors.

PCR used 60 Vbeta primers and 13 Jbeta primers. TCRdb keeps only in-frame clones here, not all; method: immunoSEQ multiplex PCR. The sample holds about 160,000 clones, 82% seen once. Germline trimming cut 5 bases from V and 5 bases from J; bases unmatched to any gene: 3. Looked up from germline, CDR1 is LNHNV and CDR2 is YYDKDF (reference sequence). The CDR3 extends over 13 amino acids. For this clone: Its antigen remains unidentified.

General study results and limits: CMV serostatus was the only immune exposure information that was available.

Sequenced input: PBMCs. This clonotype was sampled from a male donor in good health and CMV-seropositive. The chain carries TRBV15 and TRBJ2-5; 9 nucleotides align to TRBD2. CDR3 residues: CATSRLAAETQYF. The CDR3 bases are TGTGCCACCAGCCGACTAGCGGCGGAGACCCAGTACTTC.